Sequencing of this T cell receptor beta chain was carried out in a study of blood T cell repertoires in COVID-19 (dated by TCRdb to 2019 to 2021). With regard to the full study: Collaborator samples came from the United States, Italy and Spain and covered acute and convalescent phases of COVID-19. The material from the prospective study consisted of cDNA or gDNA derived from T cells, B-cell-depleted T cells, or PBMCs. The dataset comprised deeply sampled blood TCRbeta repertoires from subjects exposed to, actively infected with, or recovered from COVID-19. The repertoires were made available in a free public database intended to serve as a resource for research on the immune response to SARS-CoV-2. Samples were obtained from the ongoing ImmuneRACE study (first 160 participants) and from approximately 1,200 subjects provided by 6 global collaborators. Sample metadata almost always included a de-identified subject ID, COVID-19 status, age in years and sex. Where available, HLA class I and class II types were obtained from metadata supplied by the sample provider rather than from assay-based typing. The paper as a whole reports these results and caveats: The amount of clinical and demographic metadata varied by source and participant and was provided uncurated.

TCRbeta CDR3 regions were amplified from genomic DNA using the immunoSEQ Assay, a bias-controlled multiplex PCR. The paper's processing steps were these. Within the assay, amplification of reference gene primers was used to estimate how many nucleated cells each sample contained. To quantify the absolute abundance of each unique TCRbeta CDR3 rearrangement, sequence reads were collapsed and filtered. For each sample, productive Simpson clonality was calculated as the square root of Simpson's diversity index across productive rearrangements. Sourced from immuneACCESS, this table was stored by TCRdb with only in-frame sequences that have V and J called. A share of the clones is absent; for the studies checked, an unresolved V gene accounts for under half, and the remainder has no known explanation. The V and J calls and clone size are taken from that table; D and trimming were inferred from the DNA. This sample comprises around 260,000 clones, around nine tenths of them detected only once. Roughly a tenth of the sample is taken by the ten largest.

The germline V gene (reference sequence) yields LNHDA for CDR1 and SQIVND for CDR2. V loses 7 bases, J loses 2 bases, and the germline ends lie 19 bases apart. From cysteine to phenylalanine, the CDR3 is 16 amino acids long. Left in the record is the CDR3 DNA by itself, 48 bases read in frame from the first base. One collaborating source in Seattle enrolled patients while the patients were actively infected and followed the patients over time throughout the course of disease. Whole blood was collected in K2EDTA tubes by collaborating institutions according to the institutions' own protocols. For TCRbeta analysis, collaborators shipped samples in one of three forms: frozen whole blood, isolated PBMCs, or DNA extracted from either of those sample types. A note on this clone: Its antigen specificity is not known. Base quality data are lacking; no much larger clone is found one base away.

In this chain, TRBV19 is recombined with TRBJ2-3, with a weak D call of TRBD2 (5 bases match). This sequence originates from a woman in her sixties or seventies with COVID-19, enrolled during active disease. The specimen sequenced was peripheral blood. The CDR3 has the sequence CASTEWRSGYTDTQYF. The sequenced DNA is TGTGCCAGTACGGAGTGGAGGAGCGGTTACACAGATACGCAGTATTTT.